This TCR beta chain is from a study of cytomegalovirus exposure and HLA in healthy donors. Study-level results: The CMV antigen specificity of a few CMV-associated chains was confirmed through in vitro analysis.

PCR used 60 Vbeta primers and 13 Jbeta primers. This table comes from immunoSEQ multiplex PCR, and its TCRdb copy is limited to in-frame clones, with some not included. Of fewer than 250,000 clones listed, more than 75% were seen once; the top ten hold around 3.6%. Worth noting for this clone: As yet, its antigen is unknown.

The CDR3 consists of 15 residues. J was trimmed by 1 base and V by 6 bases; bases with no gene match: 10. Germline loops: CDR1 SQVTM, CDR2 ANQGSEA. The TCR originated in a man aged 40-49 years in good health and CMV-seropositive. V is TRBV29-1 and J is TRBJ2-3, with TRBD2 matching 7 bases. The sample taken for sequencing was PBMCs. Here the CDR3 DNA reads TGCAGCGTGGCAACCGCGGGAGTAGGCACAGATACGCAGTATTTT. Encoded protein: CSVATAGVGTDTQYF.